Listed below are T cell receptor beta chains from one sample, sequenced in a study of T cells in Graves' hyperthyroidism and ophthalmopathy. TCRdb ran MiXCR on the multiplex PCR reads and lists one entry per CDR3 protein. The sample consists of approximately 590,000 distinct CDR3 sequences, about 15% of them appearing once. Sequencing was done on a sample of blood. The receptors derive from a woman younger than 45 with Graves' hyperthyroidism. Both conserved end residues are trimmed from each CDR3. Each record gives: J gene, CDR3 length, clone size, V gene, CDR3 protein. Expanded clones get a size class; other rows say once, few or many, or leave the size out.

TRBJ1-2 13 few TRBV15 ATSRGRGSNYGYT
TRBJ2-7 13 many TRBV11-2 ASSLSGGTYYEQY
TRBJ2-7 14 many TRBV7-8 ASSLETGIRSSEQY
TRBJ2-1 15 many TRBV19 ASLPSFRTGGYNEQF
TRBJ2-1 15 NA TRBV5-1 ASSSLGLAGDYNEQF
TRBJ1-1 13 many TRBV5-1 ASSFLPGMNTEAF
TRBJ1-2 12 NA TRBV7-9 ASSLGAQGYGYT
TRBJ2-3 11 many TRBV10-3 AISVLGTDTQY
TRBJ2-7 13 NA TRBV5-6 ASSLKGDSPYEQY
TRBJ1-6 12 many TRBV27 ASSPGRDNSPLH
TRBJ1-2 11 few TRBV19 ASNNGGNYGYT
TRBJ2-7 19 NA TRBV7-9 ASSQGFIVRTGRNFSYEQY
TRBJ2-3 12 NA TRBV3-1 ASSPRGKGDTQY
TRBJ2-7 11 many TRBV6-2/TRBV6-3 ASSYSPVYEQY
TRBJ2-3 16 NA TRBV6-4 ARPRTSGTGGLRDTQY
TRBJ2-1 10 few TRBV6-2/TRBV6-3 ASGMTDNEQF
TRBJ2-2 12 NA TRBV15 ATSSIRGTGELF
TRBJ2-1 16 NA TRBV12-5 ASGLAALQGTPYNEQF
TRBJ2-1 13 many TRBV10-3 ATQQLTGLYNEQF
TRBJ2-1 13 many TRBV7-2 ASSIDLAGDNEQF
TRBJ2-7 12 many TRBV2 ASSDGVAPYEQY
TRBJ1-2 12 many TRBV29-1 SVEGDGTNYGYT
TRBJ2-7 13 many TRBV12-3/TRBV12-4 ASSLGLADIYEQY